These 17 T cell receptor beta chains share one sample of origin, sequenced in a study of CD8 T cells in Susac syndrome. After extraction with the RNeasy kit, about 0.5 to 1 ug of the RNA was reverse transcribed using random hexamers. In TCRdb, the immunoSEQ multiplex PCR reads were re-called with MiXCR into one record per CDR3 protein. The sample holds about 430,000 distinct CDR3 sequences, roughly 85% seen once. Sequencing input: CD8+ T cells from PBMCs. These receptors came from a human donor with multiple sclerosis.

The chain joins TRBV2 to TRBJ1-1; D possibly corresponds to TRBD1 (6 bases). Germline CDR1 is SNHLY and CDR2 is FYNNEI. The CDR3 consists of 13 residues. V was shortened by 11 bases and J by 1 base, with 14 bases between the two germline ends. CDR3 bases: TGTGCCGGAGAGGGGGATGAGAACACTGAAGCTTTCTTT. Its protein is CAGEGDENTEAFF.

The chain links TRBV27 to TRBJ2-5; D is unclear. This CDR3 is built from 14 residues. The germline V gene has CDR1 MNHEY and CDR2 SMNVEV (reference sequence). V lost 4 bases and J 3 bases, leaving 12 bases between the germline ends. For the CDR3, the DNA is TGTGCCAGCAGTTCCGAGCTTCAGAAAGAGACCCAGTACTTC. Translation gives CASSSELQKETQYF.

The chain links TRBV11-2 to TRBJ1-1; D is uncertain. Germline CDR1 SGHAT, CDR2 FQNNGV. V was shortened by 0 bases and J by 0 bases, with 5 bases between the two germline ends. The CDR3 length is 14 residues. The CDR3 DNA sequence: TGTGCCAGCAGCTTAGAGACACTGAACACTGAAGCTTTCTTT. Translating gives CASSLETLNTEAFF.

V usage is TRBV9 and J usage is TRBJ1-2, with TRBD1 matching 10 bases. Germline CDR1 is SGDLS and CDR2 is YYNGEE. V was pared by 0 bases and J by 3 bases, with 8 bases of the junction left unmatched. The CDR3 consists of 17 residues. Here the CDR3 DNA reads TGTGCCAGCAGCGTAGCTATCACCGGGACAGGGGACTATGGCTACACCTTC. Residues: CASSVAITGTGDYGYTF.

The chain links TRBV27 to TRBJ2-7, with D hard to call. Trimming cost V 2 bases and J 2 bases, with 7 bases left between them. Germline CDR1 reads MNHEY; CDR2 reads SMNVEV (reference sequence). The CDR3 has 13 residues. CDR3 residues: CASSLTPTYEQYF. The CDR3 DNA reads as TGTGCCAGCAGTTTAACCCCAACCTACGAGCAGTACTTC.

V and J are TRBV25-1 and TRBJ2-2; TRBD2 matches 7 bases. With V trimmed by 1 base and J by 2 bases, 4 bases remained unmatched. In germline, CDR1 is MGHDK, CDR2 SYGVNS. CDR3 length: 16 residues. CDR3 coding DNA: TGTGCCAGCAGTGAATCTGGGGGGGTAAACACCGGGGAGCTGTTTTTT. Translating it yields CASSESGGVNTGELFF.

The chain carries TRBV20-1 and TRBJ2-7; 10 bases match TRBD2. The CDR3 covers 14 residues. V lost 5 bases and J lost 2; bases outside the gene matches: 6. The germline gives CDR1 DFQATT, CDR2 SNEGSKA (reference sequence). CDR3 residues: CSAGTSANTYEQYF. The CDR3 nucleotides read TGCAGTGCTGGGACTAGCGCAAATACCTACGAGCAGTACTTC.

The chain joins TRBV28 to TRBJ2-3, with D maybe TRBD2 (5 bases). Germline V lookup: CDR1 MDHEN, CDR2 SYDVKM. V lost 5 bases and J 2 bases, leaving 14 bases between the germline ends. The CDR3 is 15 amino acids. CDR3: CASSPGTAVTDTQYF. CDR3 coding DNA: TGTGCCAGCAGTCCGGGAACAGCAGTCACAGATACGCAGTATTTT. Looking up the rest from reference TRBV28 and TRBJ2-3 gives the full variable domain: DVKVTQSSRYLVKRTGEKVFLECVQDMDHENMFWYRQDPGLGLRLIYFSYDVKMKEKGDIPEGYSVSREKKERFSLILESASTNQTSMYLCASSPGTAVTDTQYFGPGTRLTVL.

For the CDR3, the DNA is TGTGCCAGCAGCTTGTTTCGCACTCCCTACGAGCAGTACTTC. The encoded protein is CASSLFRTPYEQYF. The genes are TRBV5-5 and TRBJ2-7; D unresolved. Germline loops: CDR1 SGHKS, CDR2 YYEKEE (reference sequence). The CDR3 is made up of 14 amino acids. The V gene lost 1 base and the J gene lost 2 bases, with 10 bases spanning the gap.

This sequence joins TRBV19 and TRBJ1-1, with a tentative D call TRBD1 (5 bases). Germline assignment: CDR1 LNHDA and CDR2 SQIVND (reference sequence). Trimming took off 5 bases at V and 2 bases at J, with 18 bases between the two ends. CDR3 length: 16 amino acids. CDR3 in amino acids: CASSPWGTGGNTEAFF. Here the CDR3 DNA reads TGTGCCAGTAGTCCATGGGGGACTGGAGGAAACACTGAAGCTTTCTTT.

The genes are TRBV20-1 and TRBJ1-4; TRBD1 agrees at 8 bases. V lost 6 bases to trimming and J lost 3 bases; unmatched junction nucleotides: 15. This CDR3 is 17 amino acids long. CDR1 and CDR2 from the germline V gene are DFQATT and SNEGSKA (reference sequence). CDR3: CSAEPGQEIIANEKLFF. For the CDR3, the DNA is TGCAGTGCGGAACCGGGACAGGAAATTATCGCTAATGAAAAACTGTTTTTT.

This chain joins TRBV7-9 and TRBJ2-2, with D possibly matching TRBD2 (6 bases). Germline CDR1 reads SEHNR; CDR2 reads FQNEAQ (reference sequence). V lost 1 base and J 6 bases, leaving 12 bases between the germline ends. CDR3 length: 15 amino acids. The CDR3 loop reads CASSLVRGIAGELFF. CDR3 sequence (DNA): TGTGCCAGCAGCTTAGTACGCGGGATCGCCGGGGAGCTGTTTTTT. The entire variable domain, with the rest obtained from reference TRBV7-9 and TRBJ2-2, is as follows: DTGVSQNPRHKITKRGQNVTFRCDPISEHNRLYWYRQTLGQGPEFLTYFQNEAQLEKSRLLSDRFSAERPKGSFSTLEIQRTEQGDSAMYLCASSLVRGIAGELFFGEGSRLTVL.

The chain joins TRBV30 to TRBJ2-5; D is uncertain. This CDR3 spans 13 amino acids. From germline, CDR1 is GTSNPN and CDR2 SVGIG (reference sequence). V lost 5 bases to trimming and J lost 0 bases, with 10 bases between them. As DNA, the CDR3 is TGTGCCTGGGCGGCTCCGTACCAAGAGACCCAGTACTTC. Translation: CAWAAPYQETQYF.

This clonotype was seen only once. The chain has TRBV20-1 and TRBJ2-1, with D perhaps matching TRBD1 or TRBD2 (5 bases each). The CDR3 has 16 residues. Trimming removed 0 bases from V and 4 bases from J, with 16 bases in between. CDR1 is DFQATT and CDR2 is SNEGSKA in the germline V gene (reference sequence). CDR3 region: CSARDRDGIIYNEQFF. CDR3 nucleotide sequence: TGCAGTGCTAGAGACCGGGACGGAATTATATACAATGAGCAGTTCTTC.

The rearrangement links TRBV19 to TRBJ2-7, with 9 bases fitting TRBD1. CDR3 size: 15 residues. Germline assignment: CDR1 LNHDA and CDR2 SQIVND (reference sequence). The V and J ends lost 3 bases and 4 bases, in that order; junction bases with no gene match: 7. In DNA, the CDR3 is TGTGCCAGTAGTATTGGCCGGGACAGGGTATACGAGCAGTACTTC. Translating gives CASSIGRDRVYEQYF.

This chain links TRBV6-1 with TRBJ1-1; D gene uncertain. CDR3 length: 15 amino acids. V was shortened by 4 bases and J by 5 bases, with 17 bases between the two germline ends. Germline loops: CDR1 MNHNS, CDR2 SASEGT. CDR3 sequence: CASSAQQRLGTEAFF. The CDR3 coding sequence is TGTGCCAGCAGTGCCCAACAGCGTCTGGGGACTGAAGCTTTCTTT.

J is TRBJ2-7 and V is TRBV2; TRBD1 agrees at 10 bases. CDR1 SNHLY and CDR2 FYNNEI come from the germline V gene. After removal of 4 bases from V and 3 bases from J, the junction contained 6 bases not matched to a gene. The CDR3 extends over 15 amino acids. The CDR3 spells CASSGGQGSDYEQYF. CDR3 DNA: TGTGCCAGCAGTGGGGGACAGGGGTCGGACTACGAGCAGTACTTC.